This TCR beta chain emerged from a study of cytotoxic CD8 clonotypes in ibrutinib-treated CLL. Study-wide background: Each sample contained, on average, roughly 260,000 productive templates and roughly 100,000 productive rearrangements. Regarding the study as a whole: Contraction or stability on treatment characterized the public clonotypes, which were uncommon.

Note on this clone: The target antigen is unknown.

The method was immunoSEQ multiplex PCR; TCRdb's version includes in-frame clones alone and lacks a portion of them. Counted here are about 270,000 clones, approximately 76% occurring once; the ten biggest clones make up about 6%. The germline gives CDR1 SGHRS, CDR2 YFSETQ. The CDR3 length is 13 residues. Trimming removed 1 base from V and 7 bases from J; junction bases left unmatched: 4. This TCR came from a human donor with chronic lymphocytic leukemia. Material: PBMCs, obtained at disease progression, from a patient treated with ibrutinib. V is TRBV5-1 and J is TRBJ1-2; 7 nucleotides align to TRBD1. CDR3 bases: TGCGCCAGCAGCTTGACGACAGGGCTTGGCTACACCTTC. Translating it yields CASSLTTGLGYTF. Drawing the rest from reference TRBV5-1 and TRBJ1-2, the complete variable domain is KAGVTQTPRYLIKTRGQQVTLSCSPISGHRSVSWYQQTPGQGLQFLFEYFSETQRNKGNFPGRFSGRQFSNSRSEMNVSTLELGDSALYLCASSLTTGLGYTFGSGTRLTVV.